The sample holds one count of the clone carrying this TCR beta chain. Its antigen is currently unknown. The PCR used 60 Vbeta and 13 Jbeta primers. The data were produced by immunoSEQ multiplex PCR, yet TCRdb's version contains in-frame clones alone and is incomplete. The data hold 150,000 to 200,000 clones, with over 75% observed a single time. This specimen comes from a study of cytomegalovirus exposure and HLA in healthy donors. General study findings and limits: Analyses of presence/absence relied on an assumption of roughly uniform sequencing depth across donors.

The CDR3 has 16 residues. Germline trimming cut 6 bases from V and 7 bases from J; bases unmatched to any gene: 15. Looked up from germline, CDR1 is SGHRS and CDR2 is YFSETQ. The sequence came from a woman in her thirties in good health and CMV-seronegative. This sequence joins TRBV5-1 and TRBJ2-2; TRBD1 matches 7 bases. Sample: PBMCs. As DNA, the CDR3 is TGCGCCAGCACCTCGGACTTAGGGGGCAAGTTCGGGGAGCTGTTTTTT. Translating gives CASTSDLGGKFGELFF. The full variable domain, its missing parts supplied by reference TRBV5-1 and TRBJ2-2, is KAGVTQTPRYLIKTRGQQVTLSCSPISGHRSVSWYQQTPGQGLQFLFEYFSETQRNKGNFPGRFSGRQFSNSRSEMNVSTLELGDSALYLCASTSDLGGKFGELFFGEGSRLTVL.